The 5 T cell receptor beta chains presented below share a single source sample, sequenced in a study of T-cell memory formation after mild COVID-19. Each CDR3 protein is one row after TCRdb ran MiXCR on the 5' RACE reads. The sample carries roughly 52,000 distinct CDR3 sequences, over 6.5% recorded once. What was sequenced was PBMCs or a T cell subset sorted from them (not recorded which). These receptors were collected from a man aged 18 to 30 who had mild COVID-19 (a few samples of this study predate the infection). Cell type and time point are not known.

The rearrangement links TRBV5-1 to TRBJ1-2; D is unresolved. Germline V CDR1 and CDR2: SGHRS, YFSETQ. The CDR3 spans 14 residues. Deletions cut 0 bases from V and 6 bases from J, with 12 bases between. CDR3 amino acids: CASSLGPPNDGYTF. In DNA form, the CDR3 reads TGCGCCAGCAGCTTGGGCCCCCCCAATGATGGCTACACCTTC. Based on the CDR3 plus reference TRBV5-1 and TRBJ1-2, the full variable domain is KAGVTQTPRYLIKTRGQQVTLSCSPISGHRSVSWYQQTPGQGLQFLFEYFSETQRNKGNFPGRFSGRQFSNSRSEMNVSTLELGDSALYLCASSLGPPNDGYTFGSGTRLTVV.

This rearrangement joins TRBV5-1 to TRBJ2-1; no clear D gene. Per the germline V gene, CDR1 is SGHRS and CDR2 is YFSETQ. V lost 0 bases to trimming and J lost 3 bases, with 7 bases between them. The length of the CDR3 is 14 residues. The DNA of the CDR3 is TGCGCCAGCAGCTTGGCAGGAAACTACAATGAGCAGTTCTTC. Protein: CASSLAGNYNEQFF.

The rearrangement links TRBV10-3 to TRBJ1-5; TRBD1 aligns across 10 bases. Per germline, CDR1 ENHRY and CDR2 SYGVKD. CDR3 length: 15 residues. The V segment lost 6 bases and the J segment 2 bases; nucleotides outside the gene matches: 4. The chain's CDR3 is CAISLGTGGNQPQHF. Here the CDR3 DNA reads TGTGCCATCAGCCTCGGGACAGGGGGCAATCAGCCCCAGCATTTT.

In this sample, this clonotype turned up a few times. The chain couples TRBV27 to TRBJ2-7; D ambiguous. The length of the CDR3 is 14 residues. CDR1 and CDR2 (germline): MNHEY, SMNVEV (reference sequence). The germline V and J ends were trimmed by 3 bases and 0 bases, with 9 bases remaining between them. This CDR3 is CASSFSPYSYEQYV. CDR3 DNA sequence: TGTGCCAGCAGTTTCTCCCCATACTCCTACGAGCAGTACGTC.

The chain has TRBV6-5 and TRBJ2-7, with D possibly TRBD2 on 7 matching bases. V was trimmed by 2 bases and J by 4 bases, leaving 21 bases between them. Germline V gives CDR1 MNHEY, CDR2 SVGAGI. This CDR3 is 17 amino acids long. The CDR3 here is CASSYQQGGGGEYEQYF. In nucleotides, the CDR3 is TGTGCCAGCAGTTACCAACAGGGAGGCGGGGGAGAGTACGAGCAGTACTTC.